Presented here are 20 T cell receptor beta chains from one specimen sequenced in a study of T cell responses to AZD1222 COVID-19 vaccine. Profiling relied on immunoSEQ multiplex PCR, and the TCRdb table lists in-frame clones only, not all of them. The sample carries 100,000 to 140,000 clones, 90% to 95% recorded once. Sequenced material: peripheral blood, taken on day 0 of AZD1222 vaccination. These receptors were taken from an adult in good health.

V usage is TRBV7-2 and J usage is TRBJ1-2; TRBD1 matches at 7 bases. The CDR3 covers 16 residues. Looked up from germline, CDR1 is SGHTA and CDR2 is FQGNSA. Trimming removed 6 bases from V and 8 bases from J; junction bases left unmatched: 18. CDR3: CASSSYPGAGGYGYTF. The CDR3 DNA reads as TGTGCCAGCAGTTCCTATCCTGGGGCAGGGGGTTACGGCTACACCTTC.

CDR3 DNA: TGTGCCAGCAGTGGTTTGGGTTTCGGCAATAATGAAAAACTGTTTTTT. Residues: CASSGLGFGNNEKLFF. The rearrangement uses TRBV2 and TRBJ1-4; no clear D. Trimming cost V 4 bases and J 4 bases, with 16 bases left between them. The germline gives CDR1 SNHLY, CDR2 FYNNEI. The CDR3 runs to 16 residues.

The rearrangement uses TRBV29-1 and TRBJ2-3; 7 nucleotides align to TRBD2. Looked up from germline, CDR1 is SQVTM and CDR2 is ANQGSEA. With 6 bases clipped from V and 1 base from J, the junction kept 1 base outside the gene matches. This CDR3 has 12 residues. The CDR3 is CSVRGGTDTQYF. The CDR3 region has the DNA TGCAGCGTCCGGGGGGGCACAGATACGCAGTATTTT.

CDR3 protein: CASSSGPGLFEGYTF. For the CDR3, the DNA is TGTGCCAGCAGCTCCGGCCCAGGATTATTTGAGGGCTACACCTTC. This rearrangement joins TRBV7-6 to TRBJ1-2; D remains unclear. Per the germline V gene, CDR1 is SGHVS and CDR2 is FNYEAQ. Between the trimmed V and J ends, which lost 4 bases and 8 bases, there was a span of 20 bases. This CDR3 contains 15 residues.

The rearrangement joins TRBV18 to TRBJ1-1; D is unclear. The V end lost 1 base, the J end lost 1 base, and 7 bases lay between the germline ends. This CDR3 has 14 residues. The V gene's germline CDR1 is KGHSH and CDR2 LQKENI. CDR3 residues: CASSPLSQNTEAFF. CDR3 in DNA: TGTGCCAGCTCACCACTTTCTCAGAACACTGAAGCTTTCTTT.

The CDR3 spells CASRETEHNSPLHF. CDR3 coding DNA: TGTGCCAGCAGGGAGACAGAGCATAATTCACCCCTCCACTTT. The rearrangement links TRBV2 to TRBJ1-6; the D gene is possibly TRBD1 (5 bases). V was cut by 6 bases and J by 5 bases, with 11 bases left in between. There are 14 residues in the CDR3. The germline V gene encodes CDR1 SNHLY and CDR2 FYNNEI.

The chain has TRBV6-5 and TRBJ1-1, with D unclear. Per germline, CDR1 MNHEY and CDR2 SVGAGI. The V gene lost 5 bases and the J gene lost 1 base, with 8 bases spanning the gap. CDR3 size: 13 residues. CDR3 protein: CASSPTQNTEAFF. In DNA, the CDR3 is TGTGCCAGCAGTCCGACACAGAACACTGAAGCTTTCTTT.

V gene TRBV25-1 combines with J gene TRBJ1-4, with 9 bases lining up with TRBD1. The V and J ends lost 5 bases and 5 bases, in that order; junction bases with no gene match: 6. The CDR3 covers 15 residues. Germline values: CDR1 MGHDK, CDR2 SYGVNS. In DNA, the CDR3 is TGTGCCAGCAGTCAACACAGGGGGCGAAATGAAAAACTGTTTTTT. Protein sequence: CASSQHRGRNEKLFF. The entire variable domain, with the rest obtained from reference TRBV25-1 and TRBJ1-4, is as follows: EADIYQTPRYLVIGTGKKITLECSQTMGHDKMYWYQQDPGMELHLIHYSYGVNSTEKGDLSSESTVSRIRTEHFPLTLESARPSHTSQYLCASSQHRGRNEKLFFGSGTQLSVL.

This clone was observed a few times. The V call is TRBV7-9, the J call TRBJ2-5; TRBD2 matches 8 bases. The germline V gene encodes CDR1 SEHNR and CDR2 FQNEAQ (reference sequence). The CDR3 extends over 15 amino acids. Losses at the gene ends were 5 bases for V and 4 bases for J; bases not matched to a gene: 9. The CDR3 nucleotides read TGTGCCAGCAGCCCTATCCTAAGCGGGGGAGAGACCCAGTACTTC. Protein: CASSPILSGGETQYF.

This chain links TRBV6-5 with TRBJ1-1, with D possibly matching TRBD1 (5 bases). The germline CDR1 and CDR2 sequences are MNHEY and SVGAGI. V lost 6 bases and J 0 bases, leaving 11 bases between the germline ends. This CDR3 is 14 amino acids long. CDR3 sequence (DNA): TGTGCCAGCAGGATTCGAGGGGTGAACACTGAAGCTTTCTTT. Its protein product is CASRIRGVNTEAFF.

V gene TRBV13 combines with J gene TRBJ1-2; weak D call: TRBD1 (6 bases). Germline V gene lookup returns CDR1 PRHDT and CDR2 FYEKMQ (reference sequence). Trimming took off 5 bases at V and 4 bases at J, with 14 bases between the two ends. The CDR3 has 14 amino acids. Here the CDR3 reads CASSRIGQFYGYTF. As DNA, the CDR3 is TGTGCCAGCAGCCGGATCGGACAGTTCTATGGCTACACCTTC. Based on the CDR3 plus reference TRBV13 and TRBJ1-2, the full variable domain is AAGVIQSPRHLIKEKRETATLKCYPIPRHDTVYWYQQGPGQDPQFLISFYEKMQSDKGSIPDRFSAQQFSDYHSELNMSSLELGDSALYFCASSRIGQFYGYTFGSGTRLTVV.

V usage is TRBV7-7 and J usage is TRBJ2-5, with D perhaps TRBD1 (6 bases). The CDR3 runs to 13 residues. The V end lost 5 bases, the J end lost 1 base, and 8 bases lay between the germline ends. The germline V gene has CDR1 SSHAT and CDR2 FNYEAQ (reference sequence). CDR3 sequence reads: CASSVTGQETQYF. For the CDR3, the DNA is TGTGCCAGCAGCGTGACAGGCCAAGAGACCCAGTACTTC.

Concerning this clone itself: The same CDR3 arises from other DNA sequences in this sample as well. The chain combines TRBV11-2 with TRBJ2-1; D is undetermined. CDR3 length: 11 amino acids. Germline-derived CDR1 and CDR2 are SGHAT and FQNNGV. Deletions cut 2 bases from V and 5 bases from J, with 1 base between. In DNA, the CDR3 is TGTGCCAGCAGCTTAAACAATGAGCAGTTCTTC. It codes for CASSLNNEQFF.

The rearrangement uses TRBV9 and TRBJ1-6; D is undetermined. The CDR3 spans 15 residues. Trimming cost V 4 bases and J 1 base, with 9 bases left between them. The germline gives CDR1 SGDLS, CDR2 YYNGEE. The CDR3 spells CASSPAGSYNSPLHF. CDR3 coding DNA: TGTGCCAGCAGCCCCGCGGGATCCTATAATTCACCCCTCCACTTT.

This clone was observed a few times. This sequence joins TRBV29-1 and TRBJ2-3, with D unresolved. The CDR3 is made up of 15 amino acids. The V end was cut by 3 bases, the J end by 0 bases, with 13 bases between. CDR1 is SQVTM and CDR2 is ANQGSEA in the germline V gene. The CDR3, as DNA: TGCAGCGTTGAGAGGCCCGGTCCTAGCACAGATACGCAGTATTTT. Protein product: CSVERPGPSTDTQYF.

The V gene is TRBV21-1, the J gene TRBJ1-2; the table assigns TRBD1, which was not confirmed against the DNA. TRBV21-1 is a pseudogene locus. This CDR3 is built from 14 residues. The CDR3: CASSKGAGPQSYTF. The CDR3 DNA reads TGTGCCAGCAGCAAAGGAGCAGGCCCACAGAGCTACACCTTC.

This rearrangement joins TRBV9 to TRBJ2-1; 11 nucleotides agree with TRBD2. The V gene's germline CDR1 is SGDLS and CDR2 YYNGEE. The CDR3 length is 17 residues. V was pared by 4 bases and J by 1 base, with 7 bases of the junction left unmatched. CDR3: CASSLISGGASYNEQFF. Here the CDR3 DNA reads TGTGCCAGCAGCCTGATTAGCGGGGGGGCTTCCTACAATGAGCAGTTCTTC.

CDR3 in amino acids: CASSYDLGQGSAYEQYF. The DNA of the CDR3 is TGTGCCAGCAGTTACGACCTAGGGCAGGGGTCGGCCTACGAGCAGTACTTC. This chain connects TRBV6-2 or TRBV6-3 to TRBJ2-7, with a weak D call TRBD1 (6 bases). Looked up from germline, CDR1 is MNHEY and CDR2 is SVGEGT. The CDR3 is 17 amino acids. Trimming shortened V by 2 bases and J by 2 bases, and 19 bases separated the two germline ends.

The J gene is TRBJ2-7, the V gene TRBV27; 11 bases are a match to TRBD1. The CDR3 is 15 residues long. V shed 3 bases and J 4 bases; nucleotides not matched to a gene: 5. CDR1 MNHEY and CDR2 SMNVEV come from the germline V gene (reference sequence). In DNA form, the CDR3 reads TGTGCCAGCAGTTTTGGTCGGGACAGGGGGTACGAGCAGTACTTC. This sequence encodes CASSFGRDRGYEQYF.

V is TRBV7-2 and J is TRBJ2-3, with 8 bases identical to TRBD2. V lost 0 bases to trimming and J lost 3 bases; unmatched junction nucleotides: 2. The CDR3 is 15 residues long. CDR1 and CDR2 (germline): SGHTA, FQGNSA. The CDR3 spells CASSLARGGTDTQYF. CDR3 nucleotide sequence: TGTGCCAGCAGCTTAGCCCGGGGGGGGACAGATACGCAGTATTTT.